The 11 T cell receptor beta chains reported below all come from one sample, sequenced in a study of shared clonotypes between healthy human individuals. This table comes from immunoSEQ multiplex PCR, and its TCRdb copy is limited to in-frame clones, with some not included. The table has some 2.3 million clones, approximately 93% seen once. The sequencing sample was made of naive CD4+ T cells from PBMCs. Noted subset: CD45RA+ positively selected. All receptors come from a man between 18 and 35 years old in good health. Some clones in this sample may be carry-over from other donors' samples.

This clone was recorded once. The chain carries TRBV28 and TRBJ2-1, with D possibly TRBD1 on 6 matching bases. Germline loops: CDR1 MDHEN, CDR2 SYDVKM. CDR3 length equals 15 residues. Trimming removed 5 bases from V and 8 bases from J, with 19 bases in between. CDR3 amino acids: CASSPPGGSPHEQFF. CDR3 DNA: TGTGCCAGCAGTCCGCCTGGGGGCAGCCCCCATGAGCAGTTCTTC.

The V gene is TRBV6-5, the J gene TRBJ2-1; tentatively, D is TRBD2 (5 bases). Trimming took 0 bases from V and 2 from J, leaving 8 bases between them. Germline CDR1 reads MNHEY; CDR2 reads SVGAGI. CDR3 length: 15 amino acids. The DNA for the CDR3 is TGTGCCAGCAGTTACTCCGGGGTCGCCTACAATGAGCAGTTCTTC. Its protein product is CASSYSGVAYNEQFF.

The V gene is TRBV28, the J gene TRBJ1-6; 7 bases agree with TRBD1. The CDR3 loop spans 14 amino acids. The V segment lost 5 bases and the J segment 8 bases; nucleotides outside the gene matches: 6. CDR1 and CDR2 (germline): MDHEN, SYDVKM. The CDR3, as DNA: TGTGCCAGCAGTCTACAGGGGAGGGATTCACCCCTCCACTTT. It specifies CASSLQGRDSPLHF.

V gene TRBV4-1 combines with J gene TRBJ1-2; maybe TRBD1 (5 bases). Germline CDR1 MGHRA, CDR2 YSYEKL. The CDR3 covers 13 residues. The V gene lost 7 bases and the J gene lost 7 bases, with 16 bases spanning the gap. The CDR3 reads CASTTLGGAGYTF. The CDR3 coding sequence is TGCGCCAGCACCACTCTTGGGGGTGCTGGCTACACCTTC.

This chain links TRBV25-1 with TRBJ2-7, with D possibly matching TRBD1 (6 bases). Trimming cost V 6 bases and J 2 bases, with 14 bases left between them. The CDR3 covers 14 residues. Per the germline V gene, CDR1 is MGHDK and CDR2 is SYGVNS. In nucleotides, the CDR3 is TGTGCCAGCAGCAGGACAGTTGAAGCCTACGAGCAGTACTTC. Translation gives CASSRTVEAYEQYF.

The V call is TRBV5-4, the J call TRBJ1-2; no definite D call. Germline CDR1 is SGHNT and CDR2 is YYREEE (reference sequence). CDR3 length: 16 residues. V lost 2 bases and J 2 bases, leaving 16 bases between the germline ends. The CDR3 sequence: CASSLSGPSTNYGYTF. In DNA form, the CDR3 reads TGTGCCAGCAGCTTATCCGGCCCGAGCACGAACTATGGCTACACCTTC.

The chain carries TRBV4-1 and TRBJ1-5, with TRBD1 identical over 10 bases. This CDR3 comprises 20 residues. V lost 1 base to trimming and J lost 2 bases; unmatched junction nucleotides: 14. The germline V gene encodes CDR1 MGHRA and CDR2 YSYEKL. CDR3 residues: CASSQAPPSRTGGRNQPQHF. In nucleotides, the CDR3 is TGCGCCAGCAGCCAAGCCCCCCCGAGCAGGACAGGGGGTCGCAATCAGCCCCAGCATTTT.

The chain recombines TRBV6-1 with TRBJ1-3, with 7 positions matching TRBD1. The germline gives CDR1 MNHNS, CDR2 SASEGT. The junction had 5 bases not matched to a gene; V was cut back by 2 bases and J by 1 base. The CDR3 contains 16 residues. This CDR3 is CASSEPAGGSGNTIYF. The CDR3 region has the DNA TGTGCCAGCAGTGAACCTGCAGGGGGTTCTGGAAACACCATATATTTT.

This clone turned up a few times. The same CDR3 is also encoded by other DNA sequences in this sample. The V and J genes are TRBV9 and TRBJ1-1, with no clear D. Germline V CDR1 and CDR2: SGDLS, YYNGEE. V gave up 0 bases and J gave up 1 base, with 4 bases separating them. This CDR3 is built from 13 residues. CDR3 coding DNA: TGTGCCAGCAGCGTAGCCGGGAACACTGAAGCTTTCTTT. Its translation: CASSVAGNTEAFF.

This chain links TRBV7-2 with TRBJ1-3; D is undetermined. Germline-derived CDR1 and CDR2 are SGHTA and FQGNSA. V dropped 1 base and J dropped 0 bases, with 13 bases sitting between them. There are 17 residues in the CDR3. CDR3 sequence (DNA): TGTGCCAGCAGCTTAGGAGGGCCGGCCAACTCTGGAAACACCATATATTTT. The encoded protein is CASSLGGPANSGNTIYF.

This clone was counted once. The chain uses TRBV27 and TRBJ2-3, with 9 bases aligning to TRBD2. Per the germline V gene, CDR1 is MNHEY and CDR2 is SMNVEV (reference sequence). The V segment lost 2 bases and the J segment 2 bases; nucleotides outside the gene matches: 8. This CDR3 region has 17 residues. The CDR3: CASSLLSPSGNTDTQYF. DNA of the CDR3: TGTGCCAGCAGTTTACTGTCTCCTAGCGGGAACACAGATACGCAGTATTTT.